This T cell receptor beta chain was documented in a study of shared clonotypes between healthy human individuals. Using immunoSEQ multiplex PCR, the repertoire was profiled, and TCRdb retains in-frame clones only, with some absent. This sample has 2 million to 2.5 million clones, with approximately 93% found just once. Germline V gene sequence: CDR1 SGHDT, CDR2 YYEEEE. The CDR3 contains 14 residues. V was clipped by 4 bases and J by 3 bases, with 13 bases between them. The receptor was derived from a man aged 18-30 years in good health. Some clones in this sample may be carry-over from other donors' samples. Sequenced: naive CD4+ T cells from PBMCs. As for subset: CD45RA+ positively selected. This chain joins TRBV5-6 and TRBJ1-2; tentative D call: TRBD1 (5 bases). The CDR3 coding sequence is TGTGCCAGCAGCATGTTAACAGGAGACTATGGCTACACCTTC. It codes for CASSMLTGDYGYTF.